Presented here are 4 T cell receptor beta chains from one specimen sequenced in a study of siplizumab effects on memory and regulatory T cells. TCRdb keeps only in-frame clones here, not all; method: immunoSEQ multiplex PCR. The table includes 100,000 or so clones, around 90% detected once. Input material: non-Treg CD4+ T cells sorted from blood. The receptors shown here come from a human donor in good health.

V is TRBV11-3 and J is TRBJ2-2; 7 bases match TRBD1. This CDR3 comprises 15 residues. Germline V CDR1 and CDR2: SGHNT, YENEEA. J lost 3 bases, V lost 1 base, and 2 bases had no gene match. CDR3 bases: TGTGCCAGCAGCTTAGGGACAGGCGACACCGGGGAGCTGTTTTTT. Protein: CASSLGTGDTGELFF. The entire variable domain, with the rest obtained from reference TRBV11-3 and TRBJ2-2, is as follows: EAGVVQSPRYKIIEKKQPVAFWCNPISGHNTLYWYLQNLGQGPELLIRYENEEAVDDSQLPKDRFSAERLKGVDSTLKIQPAELGDSAVYLCASSLGTGDTGELFFGEGSRLTVL.

This chain links TRBV7-9 with TRBJ1-1; no reliable D call. Germline CDR1 and CDR2: SEHNR and FQNEAQ (reference sequence). Trimming shortened V by 2 bases and J by 3 bases, and 13 bases separated the two germline ends. This CDR3 region has 15 residues. Here the CDR3 DNA reads TGTGCCAGCAGCTTACACGTCTTGGGCGACACTGAAGCTTTCTTT. This translates into CASSLHVLGDTEAFF.

The genes are TRBV7-6 and TRBJ2-1; maybe TRBD2 (5 bases). Trimming stripped 2 bases from V and 5 bases from J, with 7 bases between. CDR3 length: 13 amino acids. CDR1 SGHVS and CDR2 FNYEAQ come from the germline V gene. CDR3 nucleotide sequence: TGTGCCAGCAGCTTACTCGGGAACAATGAGCAGTTCTTC. Its translation is CASSLLGNNEQFF.

There are a few counts of this clone. V and J are TRBV19 and TRBJ1-5; D perhaps matches TRBD1 (6 bases). Germline CDR1 and CDR2: LNHDA and SQIVND (reference sequence). Trimming took 6 bases from V and 2 from J, leaving 8 bases between them. CDR3 length: 13 residues. The CDR3 sequence: CASSRGGNQPQHF. CDR3 nucleotides: TGTGCCAGTAGCAGGGGAGGCAATCAGCCCCAGCATTTT.